The clone carrying this TCR beta chain was observed a single time. The junction departs from the called germline gene at one end, perhaps through a read error. The length of the CDR3 is 18 residues. CDR1 and CDR2 from the germline V gene are MGHRA and YSYEKL. The record originates from a study of blood T cell repertoires in COVID-19. Data came from immunoSEQ multiplex PCR; TCRdb stores just in-frame clones and leaves some out. The data hold about 280,000 clones, with approximately 85% observed a single time. The chain employs TRBV4-1 and TRBJ2-2; D is perhaps TRBD1 (6 bases). The receptor's source is a man over 45 with active or convalescent COVID-19. Sequencing was carried out using peripheral blood. As DNA, the CDR3 is TGCGTCAGCAGCCAAGGGGTCTTAACAGGGATGGGTGCCGGGGAGCTGTTTTTT. This gives the protein CVSSQGVLTGMGAGELFF.